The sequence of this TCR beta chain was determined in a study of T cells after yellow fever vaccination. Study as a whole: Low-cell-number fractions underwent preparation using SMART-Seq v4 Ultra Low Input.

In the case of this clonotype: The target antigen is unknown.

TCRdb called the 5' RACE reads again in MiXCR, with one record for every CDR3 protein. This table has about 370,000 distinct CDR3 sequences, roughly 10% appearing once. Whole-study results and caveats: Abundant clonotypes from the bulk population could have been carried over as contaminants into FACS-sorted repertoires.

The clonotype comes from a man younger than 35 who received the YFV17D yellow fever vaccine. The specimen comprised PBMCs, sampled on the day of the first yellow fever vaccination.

The CDR3 sequence is CASSPERGGPHSYNEQFF. The CDR3 DNA reads TGCGCCAGCAGCCCCGAGCGGGGGGGCCCCCACTCCTACAATGAGCAGTTCTTC. The V gene is TRBV4-1, the J gene TRBJ2-1, with 10 bases that match TRBD2. The J segment lost 0 bases and the V segment lost 4 bases, leaving 9 bases of the junction unmatched. The CDR3 extends over 18 amino acids. Per the germline V gene, CDR1 is MGHRA and CDR2 is YSYEKL.